The rows below give T cell receptor beta chains drawn from one sample of a study of T-cell reconstitution after alpha-beta-depleted transplantation in children. TCRdb called the PCR reads again in MiXCR, with one record for every CDR3 protein. The profile shows more than 150,000 distinct CDR3 sequences, approximately 6.6% of them singletons. The material was PBMCs from the stem cell graft donor, obtained from the stem cell graft. These receptors were obtained from a human donor who donated a stem cell graft to a child with Wiskott-Aldrich syndrome. Both conserved end residues are part of each CDR3. The D gene is left open where the match is weak. Not all rows give a size; the values are once, few, many and, for expanded clones, a class.

v_gene	j_gene	d_gene	abundance	CDR3nt	CDR3aa
TRBV5-1	TRBJ1-1	.	many	TGCGCCAGCAGCTTGTTATCATGGATGAACACTGAAGCTTTCTTT	CASSLLSWMNTEAFF
TRBV29-1	TRBJ2-7	TRBD1	.	TGCAGCGTGGGACAGGGTGCTTACGAGCAGTACTTC	CSVGQGAYEQYF
TRBV11-2	TRBJ2-7	TRBD1	.	TGTGCCAGCAGCTCGGGACAGGGGTGGACCTACGAGCAGTACTTC	CASSSGQGWTYEQYF
TRBV5-1	TRBJ1-2	.	many	TGCGCCAGCGGCTTGGGTGGCAGATCAAACTATGGCTACACCTTC	CASGLGGRSNYGYTF
TRBV21-1	TRBJ2-7	.	.	TGTGCCAGCAGCATTTCCGGGTTTTCCTCCTACGAGCAGTACTTC	CASSISGFSSYEQYF
TRBV20-1	TRBJ1-1	TRBD1	many	TGCAGTGCTTCCGGACAGGGGAGGGAAGCTTTCTTT	CSASGQGREAFF
TRBV12-3/TRBV12-4	TRBJ2-6	.	many	TGTGCCAGCAGGAAGGGTATGATCTCTGGGGCCAACGTCCTGACTTTC	CASRKGMISGANVLTF
TRBV5-1	TRBJ2-7	.	few	TGCGCCAGCAGCCTGGGGGTCCTAGCGAACGAGCAGTACTTC	CASSLGVLANEQYF
TRBV20-1	TRBJ1-4	TRBD1	many	TGCAGTGCTACCCGGGACAGGGAAAATGAAAAACTGTTTTTT	CSATRDRENEKLFF
TRBV6-1	TRBJ2-1	TRBD2	many	TGTGCCAGCAGTAGGACTAGCGGGGGGTTTTATGAGCAGTTCTTC	CASSRTSGGFYEQFF
TRBV18	TRBJ1-2	.	many	TGTGCCAGCTCGCCAATCGGGGGCAGTGGCTACACCTTC	CASSPIGGSGYTF
TRBV15	TRBJ2-1	TRBD2	many	TGTGCCACCAGCCTAGCGGGAGAATCCTACAATGAGCAGTTCTTC	CATSLAGESYNEQFF
TRBV6-5	TRBJ1-1	.	many	TGTGCCAGCAGTTACGAGGCGGATAGCACTGAAGCTTTCTTT	CASSYEADSTEAFF
TRBV20-1	TRBJ1-2	.	many	TGCAGTGCTAGGAGAGGGCTAACCGTTAACTATGGCTACACCTTC	CSARRGLTVNYGYTF
TRBV5-1	TRBJ2-7	TRBD1	few	TGCGCCAGCAGCTTCACAGGGGGACGGGCCGGGGAGCAGTACTTC	CASSFTGGRAGEQYF
TRBV29-1	TRBJ2-1	TRBD2	many	TGCAGCGTGGGGGGGAGAGGCGGGGGAGCGGGGAATGAGCAGTTCTTC	CSVGGRGGGAGNEQFF
TRBV11-2	TRBJ1-2	TRBD1	many	TGTGCCAGCAGCTCACTATCCGGGACAGGGGGCTACACCTTC	CASSSLSGTGGYTF
TRBV3-1	TRBJ2-2	TRBD1	many	TGTGCCAGCAGCCAGGCTACAGGGGCCGGGGAGCTGTTTTTT	CASSQATGAGELFF
TRBV12-3/TRBV12-4	TRBJ2-1	TRBD1	many	TGTGCCAGCAGCCCCGAATCCCGGACAAGACAGGGGCTCTCCTACAATGAGCAGTTCTTC	CASSPESRTRQGLSYNEQFF
TRBV14	TRBJ2-1	TRBD2	.	TGTGCCAGCAGCCTCTTAGTCGGGGGGACCTACAATGAGCAGTTCTTC	CASSLLVGGTYNEQFF
TRBV6-1	TRBJ1-2	.	.	TGTGCCAGCAGTGAGCTAGAGACAGCGATCTATGGCTACACCTTC	CASSELETAIYGYTF
TRBV12-3/TRBV12-4	TRBJ1-2	.	few	TGTGCCAGCAGTTCCTTACTCCACAGGGTACCGGGCTACACCTTC	CASSSLLHRVPGYTF
TRBV7-2	TRBJ2-7	TRBD1	many	TGTGCCAGCAGCTTATCAACAGGGGAATATTACGAGCAGTACTTC	CASSLSTGEYYEQYF
TRBV5-1	TRBJ1-2	.	many	TGCGCCAGCAGCTTGGATTCAGCCCGTGGCTACACCTTC	CASSLDSARGYTF
TRBV29-1	TRBJ2-3	TRBD2	many	TGCAGCGTGGGGGGGATTTCTTCGAGGAGGGATACGCAGTATTTT	CSVGGISSRRDTQYF
TRBV5-1	TRBJ2-1	TRBD2	few	TGCGCCAGCAGCTCCGCGGGGGGTCGCTACAATGAGCAGTTCTTC	CASSSAGGRYNEQFF
TRBV12-3/TRBV12-4	TRBJ2-3	.	many	TGTGCCAGCAGCCGAACTAGCCCCGCAGATACGCAGTATTTT	CASSRTSPADTQYF
TRBV20-1	TRBJ2-2	.	many	TGCAGTGCTAGACAGGGGACGAACACCGGGGAGCTGTTTTTT	CSARQGTNTGELFF
TRBV20-1	TRBJ2-7	TRBD1	many	TGCAGTGCTAGAGGAGGACAGGGAACTTACTACGAGCAGTACTTC	CSARGGQGTYYEQYF
TRBV6-1	TRBJ1-5	.	many	TGTGCCAGCACCCGGCGGGGGGGGAGCAATCAGCCCCAGCATTTT	CASTRRGGSNQPQHF
TRBV11-2	TRBJ2-2	.	few	TGTGCCAGCAGCCCCACTGGGATAACGAACACCGGGGAGCTGTTTTTT	CASSPTGITNTGELFF
TRBV20-1	TRBJ2-1	.	many	TGCAGTGCTAGAGAACAGGTTTATGAGCAGTTCTTC	CSAREQVYEQFF
TRBV20-1	TRBJ1-2	.	many	TGCAGTGTTGCGACGGGCGGTGATGGCTATGGCTACACCTTC	CSVATGGDGYGYTF
TRBV18	TRBJ2-5	TRBD2	.	TGTGCCAGCTCACCCGGGACTAGCGGGCGGGAGACCCAGTACTTC	CASSPGTSGRETQYF
TRBV12-3/TRBV12-4	TRBJ2-5	.	many	TGTGCCAGCAGATTGAGAGCTTACCAAGAGACCCAGTACTTC	CASRLRAYQETQYF
TRBV27	TRBJ2-4	TRBD2	many	TGTGCCAGCAGTTCCTCAGGAGCGGGGAAAAACATTCAGTACTTC	CASSSSGAGKNIQYF
TRBV25-1	TRBJ1-6	.	many	TGTGCCAGCAGTGAACGAGGGATCCTAAATTCACCCCTCCACTTT	CASSERGILNSPLHF
TRBV20-1	TRBJ2-1	TRBD2	many	TGCAGTGCCCTCGGGCTAGCGGGAGGGGGTTTAAACAATGAGCAGTTCTTC	CSALGLAGGGLNNEQFF
TRBV6-5	TRBJ2-7	.	many	TGTGCCAGCAGTTACTCCGGACGGGGCAGCACCTACGAGCAGTACTTC	CASSYSGRGSTYEQYF